One and the same sample provided the 4 T cell receptor beta chains below, sequenced in a study of regulatory T cells in long-lasting Graves disease. CDR3-region Arm-PCR and iRepertoire HTBI primers produced the TCR beta libraries. TCRdb redid the calling of the multiplex PCR reads with MiXCR, one entry per CDR3 protein. The profile shows around 430,000 distinct CDR3 sequences, approximately 23% of them singletons. Time point of the sample: persistent/refractory GD, antithyroid drugs over 5 years with positive TRAb. After RNA was extracted from PBMCs, the TCR library was made from it. The input for sequencing was peripheral blood mononuclear cells (PBMCs), taken when the disease was refractory, from a patient treated with antithyroid drugs. The receptors shown here come from a female donor with Graves disease.

The rearrangement links TRBV19 to TRBJ2-7; D is ambiguous. There are 13 residues in the CDR3. Germline V gene sequence: CDR1 LNHDA, CDR2 SQIVND (reference sequence). Deletions cut 7 bases from V and 2 bases from J, with 12 bases between. DNA for the CDR3: TGTGCCAGTATAAAAGAGGCACCCTACGAGCAGTACTTC. Amino acids: CASIKEAPYEQYF.

This clonotype was counted many times. The rearrangement uses TRBV28 and TRBJ1-5; D remains ambiguous. Germline CDR1 MDHEN, CDR2 SYDVKM. This CDR3 is built from 14 residues. The ends were cut back, 6 bases at V and 7 bases at J, with 16 bases in the middle. The CDR3 loop reads CASRTGPRTQPQHF. DNA for the CDR3: TGTGCCAGCAGAACCGGGCCCCGAACGCAGCCCCAGCATTTT.

This clonotype was counted ten times or more. The chain recombines TRBV29-1 with TRBJ1-5; D ambiguous. V dropped 1 base and J dropped 0 bases, with 4 bases sitting between them. The CDR3 has 13 amino acids. Germline V lookup: CDR1 SQVTM, CDR2 ANQGSEA. In DNA, the CDR3 is TGCAGCGTTGAAGTGGATAGCAATCAGCCCCAGCATTTT. Translating gives CSVEVDSNQPQHF. Combining the CDR3 with reference TRBV29-1 and TRBJ1-5 gives the whole variable domain SAVISQKPSRDICQRGTSLTIQCQVDSQVTMMFWYRQQPGQSLTLIATANQGSEATYESGFVIDKFPISRPNLTFSTLTVSNMSPEDSSIYLCSVEVDSNQPQHFGDGTRLSIL.

About this clonotype: A read error may be the cause here, since a much bigger clone is one base away. The chain recombines TRBV11-2 with TRBJ1-1; no definite D call. V was pared by 5 bases and J by 4 bases, with 14 bases between. Germline V gene lookup returns CDR1 SGHAT and CDR2 FQNNGV. This CDR3 contains 14 residues. In DNA form, the CDR3 reads TGTGCCAGCAGCGCCCCACTTAAGAGCACTGAAGCTTTCTTT. It codes for CASSAPLKSTEAFF.